This TCR beta chain derives from a study of T cells after yellow fever vaccination. Findings and limits, study-wide: The presence of abundant clonotypes contaminating from the bulk population was possible in FACS-sorted repertoires. Secondary responses were weaker yet peaked faster, day 5 versus 15. Clonotypes found in both CD4 and CD8 compartments made up a small share.

V lost 7 bases and J lost 3; bases outside the gene matches: 5. CDR3 length: 13 residues. Comment on this clonotype: Its antigen is undetermined.

The TCR cDNA carried a universal primer site and UMIs from 5'RACE template switching. TCRdb reprocessed the 5' RACE reads via MiXCR and lists one record per CDR3 protein. Found here are a few hundred thousand distinct CDR3 sequences, roughly 7% of them singletons; the top ten hold 18%. The specimen was PBMCs, collected roughly seven weeks after the first yellow fever vaccination. The clonotype was recovered from a man aged 18 to 35 who received the YFV17D yellow fever vaccine. This rearrangement joins TRBV12-3 or TRBV12-4 to TRBJ2-7; 8 positions agree with TRBD2. CDR3 DNA sequence: TGTGCCAGCACCAAGGCGGGGGGCTACGAGCAGTACTTC. Translated: CASTKAGGYEQYF.